This T cell receptor (beta chain) is drawn from a study of OX40 agonist ivuxolimab in advanced cancers. In the study overall: At just under 85% male, the cohort had a mean age of around 56 years, ranging from about 23 to 79. Study-wide results and caveats: Relative to CD4+, CD8+ T cells held more expanded clones on average.

Libraries were prepared by immunoSEQ multiplex PCR; TCRdb keeps only in-frame clonotypes and omits some of them. The sample records approximately 84,000 clones, roughly nine tenths being singletons. Remarks on this clone: Its antigen is not identified.

CDR1 is SGHNT and CDR2 is YYREEE in the germline V gene (reference sequence). The CDR3 has 13 amino acids. Trimming cost V 6 bases and J 1 base; bases outside gene matches: 1. The chain is built from TRBV5-4 and TRBJ1-1; TRBD1 matches 9 bases. The sequenced sample was CD4+ or CD8+ T cells sorted from blood, obtained in a trial of the OX40 agonist ivuxolimab. This TCR was sampled from an adult with an advanced solid tumor such as melanoma, head and neck, liver or kidney cancer. For the CDR3, the DNA is TGTGCCAGCAAGGGACAGGGGAACACTGAAGCTTTCTTT. Amino acids: CASKGQGNTEAFF.